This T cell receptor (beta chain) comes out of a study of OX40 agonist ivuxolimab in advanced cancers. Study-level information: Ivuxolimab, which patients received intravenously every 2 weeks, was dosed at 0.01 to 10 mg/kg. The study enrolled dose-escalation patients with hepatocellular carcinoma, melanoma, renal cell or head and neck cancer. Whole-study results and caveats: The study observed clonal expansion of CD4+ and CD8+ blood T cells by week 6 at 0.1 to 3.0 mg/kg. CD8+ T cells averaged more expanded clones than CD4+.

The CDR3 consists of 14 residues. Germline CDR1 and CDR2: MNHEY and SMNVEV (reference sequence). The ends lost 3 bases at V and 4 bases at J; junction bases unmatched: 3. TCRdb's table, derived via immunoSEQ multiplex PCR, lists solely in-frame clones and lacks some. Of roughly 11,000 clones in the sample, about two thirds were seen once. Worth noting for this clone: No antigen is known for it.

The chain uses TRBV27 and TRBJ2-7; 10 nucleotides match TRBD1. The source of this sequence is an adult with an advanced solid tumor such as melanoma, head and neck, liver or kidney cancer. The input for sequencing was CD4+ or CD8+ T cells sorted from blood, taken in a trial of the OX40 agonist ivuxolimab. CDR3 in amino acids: CASSLGQGFYEQYF. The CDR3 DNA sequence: TGTGCCAGCAGTTTGGGACAGGGGTTTTACGAGCAGTACTTC.